The rows below give T cell receptor beta chains drawn from one sample of a study of blood T cells in healthy people across ages. TCRdb called the 5' RACE reads again in MiXCR, with one record for every CDR3 protein. This sample yields 550,000 to 750,000 distinct CDR3 sequences, of which 21% are seen a single time; roughly 3.6% belongs to the top ten. Specimen: blood. The source of these receptors is a man in his 70s in good health. Both conserved end residues are part of each CDR3. A D gene is named only where the DNA matches it firmly. Rows give clone size only sometimes, using once, few, many, or a class for an expanded clone.

few | TRBJ2-4 | TRBV4-3 | 16 | NA | CASGQDFGGFQNIQYF | TGCGCCAGCGGCCAAGATTTCGGCGGATTCCAAAACATTCAGTACTTC
many | TRBJ2-1 | TRBV20-1 | 13 | TRBD2 | CSAGGSSYNEQFF | TGCAGTGCAGGCGGGAGCTCCTACAATGAGCAGTTCTTC
few | TRBJ2-1 | TRBV21-1 | 16 | NA | CASSKKRQGGGNEQFF | TGTGCCAGCAGCAAAAAAAGGCAGGGGGGGGGTAATGAGCAGTTCTTC
once | TRBJ2-7 | TRBV29-1 | 13 | TRBD2 | CSIEAPGGYEQYF | TGCAGCATTGAAGCGCCGGGAGGATACGAGCAGTACTTC
many | TRBJ2-5 | TRBV6-2/TRBV6-3 | 13 | TRBD1 | CASSWTGAQTQYF | TGTGCCAGCAGTTGGACAGGGGCACAGACCCAGTACTTC
few | TRBJ2-7 | TRBV7-9 | 14 | TRBD1 | CASSPDRATYEQYF | TGTGCCAGCAGTCCGGACAGGGCAACCTACGAGCAGTACTTC
NA | TRBJ1-3 | TRBV20-1 | 14 | NA | CSAGRKSSRNTIYF | TGCAGTGCTGGTCGAAAAAGTAGCCGAAACACCATATATTTT
NA | TRBJ1-2 | TRBV20-1 | 13 | TRBD1 | CSAIRDRTRGYTF | TGCAGTGCTATCCGGGACAGGACTCGGGGCTACACCTTC
NA | TRBJ2-5 | TRBV5-6 | 14 | NA | CASSSIAAAPTQYF | TGTGCCAGCAGTTCTATCGCCGCGGCCCCGACCCAGTACTTC
NA | TRBJ2-7 | TRBV12-3/TRBV12-4 | 15 | TRBD1 | CASSARDRGRREQYF | TGTGCCAGCAGTGCCCGGGACAGGGGGCGTCGGGAGCAGTACTTC
NA | TRBJ2-7 | TRBV6-1 | 16 | NA | CASSLLGDAQSGEQYF | TGTGCCAGCAGCCTCCTCGGGGACGCCCAAAGTGGGGAGCAGTACTTC
many | TRBJ2-1 | TRBV20-1 | 15 | TRBD2 | CSARDGTSGAAEQFF | TGCAGTGCTAGAGATGGGACTAGCGGCGCGGCGGAGCAGTTCTTC
NA | TRBJ1-5 | TRBV5-1 | 15 | NA | CASSLEGSYNQPQHF | TGCGCCAGCAGCTTGGAAGGGTCCTACAATCAGCCCCAGCATTTT
NA | TRBJ2-7 | TRBV6-5 | 16 | TRBD2 | CASSYRTSGSVDEQYF | TGTGCCAGCAGTTACAGGACTAGCGGGAGTGTCGACGAGCAGTACTTC
NA | TRBJ2-1 | TRBV12-3/TRBV12-4 | 15 | TRBD1 | CASSLEGARVDEQFF | TGTGCCAGCAGTTTAGAGGGGGCGCGAGTCGATGAGCAGTTCTTC
NA | TRBJ2-1 | TRBV2 | 13 | NA | CASREYGYNEQFF | TGTGCCAGCCGGGAGTACGGGTACAATGAGCAGTTCTTC
NA | TRBJ2-3 | TRBV9 | 16 | TRBD2 | CASSPREGSSTDTQYF | TGTGCCAGCAGCCCGAGGGAGGGTTCTAGCACAGATACGCAGTATTTT
few | TRBJ1-1 | TRBV7-6 | 14 | NA | CASSVQGARTEAFF | TGTGCCAGCAGCGTACAGGGCGCCCGTACTGAAGCTTTCTTT
few | TRBJ1-5 | TRBV12-3/TRBV12-4 | 15 | TRBD1 | CASSLPDRGRQPQHF | TGTGCCAGCAGTTTACCCGACAGGGGACGGCAGCCCCAGCATTTT
NA | TRBJ2-3 | TRBV4-1 | 17 | TRBD2 | CASSQDGLAGNTDTQYF | TGCGCCAGCAGCCAAGATGGTCTAGCGGGGAACACAGATACGCAGTATTTT
NA | TRBJ1-5 | TRBV24-1 | 16 | TRBD1 | CAARHWDRASVQPQHF | TGTGCCGCCAGGCATTGGGACAGAGCGTCAGTCCAGCCCCAGCATTTT
NA | TRBJ2-1 | TRBV12-3/TRBV12-4 | 15 | NA | CASSLEGTLWNEQFF | TGTGCCAGCAGTTTGGAGGGGACGCTGTGGAATGAGCAGTTCTTC
NA | TRBJ2-2 | TRBV6-5 | 14 | TRBD2 | CAIQREGGTGELFF | TGTGCCATTCAGCGGGAGGGCGGCACCGGGGAGCTGTTTTTT
NA | TRBJ1-4 | TRBV7-2 | 14 | NA | CASSPTRANEKLFF | TGTGCCAGCAGCCCAACGAGGGCGAATGAAAAACTGTTTTTT
many | TRBJ1-1 | TRBV20-1 | 12 | NA | CSARDNRAEAFF | TGCAGTGCTAGAGACAACAGGGCTGAAGCTTTCTTT
few | TRBJ1-6 | TRBV12-3/TRBV12-4 | 16 | TRBD1 | CASSSQSQGVGSPLHF | TGTGCCAGCAGTTCCCAAAGTCAGGGGGTCGGTTCACCCCTCCACTTT
few | TRBJ1-3 | TRBV5-1 | 15 | NA | CASSLTGPSGNTIYF | TGCGCCAGCAGCTTGACCGGACCCTCTGGAAACACCATATATTTT
once | TRBJ2-1 | TRBV29-1 | 15 | NA | CSVEGARSSYNEQFF | TGCAGCGTTGAAGGGGCGCGGAGCTCCTACAATGAGCAGTTCTTC
many | TRBJ2-3 | TRBV5-1 | 17 | TRBD2 | CASSQRTSGRAADTQYF | TGCGCCAGCAGCCAGCGAACTAGCGGGAGGGCCGCAGATACGCAGTATTTT
NA | TRBJ2-5 | TRBV5-1 | 11 | NA | CARSVQETQYF | TGCGCCAGATCAGTTCAAGAGACCCAGTACTTC